Below are 28 T cell receptor beta chains sequenced from a single sample in a study of T cell responses to AZD1222 COVID-19 vaccine. Method: immunoSEQ multiplex PCR; TCRdb's copy keeps in-frame clones and lacks some. The table has tens of thousands of clones, 89% seen once. The sample here was peripheral blood, taken on day 0 of AZD1222 vaccination. These receptors all come from an adult in good health.

V is TRBV10-1 and J is TRBJ2-3; TRBD1 agrees at 8 bases. V lost 3 bases, J lost 7 bases, and 9 bases stayed unmatched. This CDR3 contains 15 residues. Germline V lookup: CDR1 WNHNN, CDR2 SYGVQD (reference sequence). The CDR3 loop reads CASSDQGALSHTQYF. CDR3 DNA sequence: TGCGCCAGCAGTGACCAGGGGGCTTTATCGCATACGCAGTATTTT.

The rearrangement uses TRBV12-3 or TRBV12-4 and TRBJ1-2, with no clear D. The V gene lost 5 bases and the J gene lost 6 bases, with 13 bases spanning the gap. The CDR3 extends over 13 amino acids. The CDR3 nucleotides are TGTGCCAGCAGTCCCCTAGGAGGGAATGGCTACACCTTC. Protein: CASSPLGGNGYTF.

The chain joins TRBV30 to TRBJ2-1; 12 nucleotides match TRBD2. This CDR3 comprises 12 residues. J was trimmed by 10 bases and V by 7 bases; bases with no gene match: 5. The germline gives CDR1 GTSNPN, CDR2 SVGIG (reference sequence). The CDR3 DNA follows: TGTGCCTTAGGGACTAGCGGGTGGGAGCAGTTCTTC. Its protein is CALGTSGWEQFF. The complete variable domain, with remaining parts taken from reference TRBV30 and TRBJ2-1, reads SQTIHQWPATLVQPVGSPLSLECTVEGTSNPNLYWYRQAAGRGLQLLFYSVGIGQISSEVPQNLSASRPQDRQFILSSKKLLLSDSGFYLCALGTSGWEQFFGPGTRLTVL.

This chain links TRBV6-5 with TRBJ1-5; TRBD1 might be the D (6 bases). CDR1 MNHEY and CDR2 SVGAGI come from the germline V gene. Trimming took 2 bases from V and 4 from J, leaving 15 bases between them. The CDR3 spans 16 residues. This chain's CDR3 is CASSYNRDGGNQPQHF. In DNA form, the CDR3 reads TGTGCCAGCAGTTACAACAGGGACGGGGGTAATCAGCCCCAGCATTTT.

The V gene is TRBV5-1, the J gene TRBJ2-7; 9 nucleotides match TRBD2. V shed 4 bases, J shed 2 bases, and the junction held 7 bases outside the gene matches. Germline assignment: CDR1 SGHRS and CDR2 YFSETQ. The length of the CDR3 is 15 residues. The CDR3 is CASSPGLARTYEQYF. Here the CDR3 DNA reads TGCGCCAGCAGCCCCGGACTAGCGCGCACCTACGAGCAGTACTTC.

This rearrangement joins TRBV2 to TRBJ2-1; D might be TRBD1 or TRBD2, each matching 5 bases. CDR1 SNHLY and CDR2 FYNNEI come from the germline V gene. The CDR3 runs to 13 residues. Trimming stripped 4 bases from V and 4 bases from J, with 8 bases between. The CDR3 here is CASSGDGYNEQFF. Here the CDR3 DNA reads TGTGCCAGCAGTGGGGACGGATACAATGAGCAGTTCTTC.

The chain has TRBV7-2 and TRBJ1-5; no definite D call. This CDR3 contains 13 residues. CDR1 is SGHTA and CDR2 is FQGNSA in the germline V gene. V was clipped by 1 base and J by 7 bases, with 8 bases between them. DNA for the CDR3: TGTGCCAGCAGCTTAGGGCAGAGGCAGCCCCAGCATTTT. Translating it yields CASSLGQRQPQHF.

The chain employs TRBV6-6 and TRBJ2-2, with 13 bases aligning to TRBD2. The CDR3 is 14 residues long. CDR1 is MNHNY and CDR2 is SVGAGI in the germline V gene (reference sequence). J was trimmed by 7 bases and V by 4 bases; bases with no gene match: 0. The CDR3 loop is CASSWTSGSGELFF. The CDR3 DNA reads TGTGCCAGCAGTTGGACTAGCGGGAGCGGGGAGCTGTTTTTT.

With regard to this clone: A junction end diverges from the germline sequence, so it may reflect a read error. CDR3 coding DNA: TGCGCCAGCGCGGGACAGCATAAAAATGAAAACCTGTTTTTT. Its translation is CASAGQHKNENLFF. The V gene is TRBV10-2, the J gene TRBJ1-4; 7 nucleotides match TRBD1. CDR3 length: 14 amino acids. CDR1 is WSHSY and CDR2 is SAAADI in the germline V gene.

The chain couples TRBV19 to TRBJ1-5; the D gene is possibly TRBD1 (6 bases). CDR1 and CDR2 (germline): LNHDA, SQIVND (reference sequence). The V end was cut by 6 bases, the J end by 6 bases, with 21 bases between. This CDR3 has 16 residues. DNA of the CDR3: TGTGCCAGTAGCCGTGCCCCACAGGGACGGGCTCAGCCCCAGCATTTT. Its translation is CASSRAPQGRAQPQHF.

The J gene is TRBJ2-3, the V gene TRBV7-8, with 10 positions matching TRBD2. The V gene end was trimmed by 5 bases and the J gene end by 1 base; junction bases not matched to a gene: 6. CDR1 and CDR2 from the germline V gene are SGHVS and FQNEAQ. CDR3 size: 16 residues. The CDR3 DNA reads TGTGCCAGCAGCCGAGATCTAGCGGGGGGCACAGATACGCAGTATTTT. Translating it yields CASSRDLAGGTDTQYF.

This clone was detected only once. The chain is built from TRBV24-1 and TRBJ1-5; unclear D gene. Trimming removed 9 bases at V and 7 bases at J, with 15 bases between. The CDR3 covers 13 residues. CDR1 KGHDR and CDR2 SFDVKD come from the germline V gene. For the CDR3, the DNA is TGTGCCACCGGGCAGGCCGAGGGACAGCCCCAGCATTTT. Amino acids: CATGQAEGQPQHF.

V gene TRBV11-1 combines with J gene TRBJ2-5, with 10 bases that match TRBD1. The ends lost 3 bases at V and 4 bases at J; junction bases unmatched: 8. The CDR3 sequence is 16 residues long. CDR1 is SGHAT, CDR2 FQDESV, per germline (reference sequence). The CDR3: CASSFRRDRGRETQYF. CDR3 nucleotide sequence: TGTGCCAGCAGCTTCCGCCGGGACAGGGGAAGAGAGACCCAGTACTTC.

Remarks on this clone: Just one base apart from a much larger clone, this may be a read error. The rearrangement links TRBV25-1 to TRBJ2-1; D may be TRBD2 (5 bases). Germline lookup yields CDR1 MGHDK and CDR2 SYGVNS. The CDR3 totals 18 residues. Trimming cost V 4 bases and J 2 bases, with 21 bases left between them. The CDR3 region is CASSAGGNQVRPYNEQFF. CDR3 nucleotides: TGTGCCAGCAGTGCCGGAGGTAATCAGGTTCGCCCCTACAATGAGCAGTTCTTC.

This clone has a single count. The chain employs TRBV27 and TRBJ1-1; D gene unclear. Trimming took 1 base from V and 1 from J, leaving 4 bases between them. This CDR3 has 13 residues. Germline V gene lookup returns CDR1 MNHEY and CDR2 SMNVEV (reference sequence). The CDR3: CASSLFRNTEAFF. The CDR3 DNA follows: TGTGCCAGCAGTTTATTCAGGAACACTGAAGCTTTCTTT.

The chain links TRBV6-2 or TRBV6-3 to TRBJ1-5, with D hard to call. The CDR3 totals 15 residues. V lost 2 bases and J lost 3, with 11 bases in between. Germline assignment: CDR1 MNHEY and CDR2 SVGEGT. The CDR3 sequence is CASSYQDRDNQPQHF. In DNA form, the CDR3 reads TGTGCCAGCAGTTACCAGGACCGAGACAATCAGCCCCAGCATTTT.

This chain links TRBV28 with TRBJ1-6; D might be TRBD1 (5 bases). Deletions cut 8 bases from V and 5 bases from J, with 7 bases between. Germline CDR1 and CDR2: MDHEN and SYDVKM. This CDR3 comprises 12 residues. The CDR3 DNA reads TGTGCCAGCGAGGGACATAATTCACCCCTCCACTTT. Protein: CASEGHNSPLHF.

The chain links TRBV27 to TRBJ1-2, with 8 positions matching TRBD1. V lost 6 bases to trimming and J lost 4 bases; unmatched junction nucleotides: 4. The CDR3 runs to 13 residues. Germline CDR1 reads MNHEY; CDR2 reads SMNVEV (reference sequence). CDR3 DNA sequence: TGTGCCAGCAGCCAGGGGGCGAGCTATGGCTACACCTTC. Amino acid sequence: CASSQGASYGYTF.

The chain links TRBV4-1 to TRBJ1-5; weak D call: TRBD1 (5 bases). CDR1 is MGHRA and CDR2 is YSYEKL in the germline V gene. The CDR3 contains 17 residues. V was pared by 1 base and J by 5 bases, with 18 bases between. CDR3 coding DNA: TGCGCCAGCAGCCAAGTGCCACAGGTCGGTGTGGATCAGCCCCAGCATTTT. It encodes CASSQVPQVGVDQPQHF.

The gene calls are TRBV11-1 and TRBJ2-5; 8 bases are a match to TRBD2. TRBJ2-7 matches the DNA end more closely, so the J call is doubtful. Looked up from germline, CDR1 is SGHAT and CDR2 is FQDESV (reference sequence). The CDR3 runs 15 residues. CDR3: CASSLDSGGPYEQYF. CDR3 coding DNA: TGTGCCAGCAGCTTAGATTCGGGAGGGCCATACGAGCAGTACTTC.

V gene TRBV6-5 combines with J gene TRBJ2-3; D possibly corresponds to TRBD2 (5 bases). The germline V and J ends were trimmed by 0 bases and 1 base, with 11 bases remaining between them. From germline, CDR1 is MNHEY and CDR2 SVGAGI. The CDR3 contains 16 residues. The CDR3 sequence: CASSYSWRVRTDTQYF. For the CDR3, the DNA is TGTGCCAGCAGTTACTCCTGGCGGGTCCGCACAGATACGCAGTATTTT.

The CDR3 DNA sequence: TGTGCCAGCAGCTTACTGGCCATGAACACTGAAGCTTTCTTT. The encoded protein is CASSLLAMNTEAFF. This chain joins TRBV7-9 and TRBJ1-1; D not certain. In germline, CDR1 is SEHNR, CDR2 FQNEAQ (reference sequence). V was shortened by 2 bases and J by 0 bases, with 7 bases between the two germline ends. The CDR3 length is 14 residues.

V is TRBV7-2 and J is TRBJ2-1, with 13 nucleotides matching TRBD2. The CDR3 is 15 residues long. J gave up 7 bases and V 5 bases, and 5 bases lay outside the gene matches. CDR1 and CDR2 (germline): SGHTA, FQGNSA. The CDR3 sequence is CASSLTSGGGNEQFF. The CDR3 region has the DNA TGTGCCAGCAGCCTTACTAGCGGGGGGGGTAATGAGCAGTTCTTC.

This chain joins TRBV12-3 or TRBV12-4 and TRBJ1-5, with TRBD1 matching 7 bases. V shed 6 bases, J shed 6 bases, and the junction held 5 bases outside the gene matches. The CDR3 is 13 residues long. CDR3 bases: TGTGCCAGCAGACCACAGGGGACTCAGCCCCAGCATTTT. Residues: CASRPQGTQPQHF.

This chain links TRBV19 with TRBJ1-6; D ambiguous. The CDR3 has 13 amino acids. Per the germline V gene, CDR1 is LNHDA and CDR2 is SQIVND (reference sequence). V was trimmed by 5 bases and J by 5 bases, leaving 7 bases between them. For the CDR3, the DNA is TGTGCCAGTAGTCCGGCCCATAATTCACCCCTCCACTTT. It specifies CASSPAHNSPLHF.

The chain carries TRBV9 and TRBJ2-5; maybe TRBD2 (6 bases). Trimming cost V 3 bases and J 1 base, with 7 bases left between them. This CDR3 has 13 amino acids. From germline, CDR1 is SGDLS and CDR2 YYNGEE. This CDR3 is CASSGGAQETQYF. The DNA of the CDR3 is TGTGCCAGCAGCGGCGGGGCCCAAGAGACCCAGTACTTC.

The rearrangement joins TRBV12-3 or TRBV12-4 to TRBJ2-7; D ambiguous. There are 13 residues in the CDR3. V lost 2 bases to trimming and J lost 6 bases, with 11 bases between them. CDR3 nucleotide sequence: TGTGCCAGCAGTTTAAGGTCACTCGGCGAGCAGTACTTC. Its translation is CASSLRSLGEQYF.

The chain combines TRBV29-1 with TRBJ2-2; 10 bases align to TRBD1. The CDR3 spans 15 residues. Per the germline V gene, CDR1 is SQVTM and CDR2 is ANQGSEA. Trimming took 7 bases from V and 3 from J; bases not matched to a gene: 8. The CDR3 sequence: CSALPGTGDTGELFF. The DNA of the CDR3 is TGCAGCGCCTTGCCAGGGACAGGGGACACCGGGGAGCTGTTTTTT.